The 2 T cell receptor beta chains in this list originate from one sample, sequenced in a study of shared clonotypes between healthy human individuals. Only in-frame clones appear in the TCRdb table, and some are missing; sequencing was by immunoSEQ multiplex PCR. The sample yields about 1.5 million clones, 95% to 99% seen once. Material: naive CD4+ T cells sorted from blood. Subset meaning: CD45RA+ positively selected. These receptors originate from a man between 25 and 39 years old in good health.

J is TRBJ2-3 and V is TRBV11-3, with no clear D. CDR1 and CDR2 from the germline V gene are SGHNT and YENEEA. The V end was cut by 5 bases, the J end by 6 bases, with 9 bases between. The CDR3 runs 12 residues. The CDR3 protein is CASSALGDTQYF. In nucleotides, the CDR3 is TGTGCCAGCAGCGCGCTAGGGGATACGCAGTATTTT.

This rearrangement joins TRBV30 to TRBJ1-2; tentatively, D is TRBD1 (6 bases). The germline CDR1 and CDR2 sequences are GTSNPN and SVGIG (reference sequence). Trimming cost V 0 bases and J 4 bases, with 15 bases left between them. The CDR3 runs to 15 residues. Here the CDR3 reads CAWSVPWGAVYGYTF. In DNA, the CDR3 is TGTGCCTGGAGTGTACCGTGGGGGGCGGTCTATGGCTACACCTTC.